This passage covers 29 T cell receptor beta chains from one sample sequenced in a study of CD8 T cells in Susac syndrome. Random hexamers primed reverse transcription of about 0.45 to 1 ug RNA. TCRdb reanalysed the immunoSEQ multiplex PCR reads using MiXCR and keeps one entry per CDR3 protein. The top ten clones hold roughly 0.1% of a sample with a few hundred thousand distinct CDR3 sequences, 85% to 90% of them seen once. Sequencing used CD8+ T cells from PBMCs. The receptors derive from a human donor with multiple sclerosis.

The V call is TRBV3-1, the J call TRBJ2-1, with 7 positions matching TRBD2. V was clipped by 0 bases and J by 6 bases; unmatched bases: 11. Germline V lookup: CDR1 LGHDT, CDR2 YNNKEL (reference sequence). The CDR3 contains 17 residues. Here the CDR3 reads CASSQEGGAGESNEQFF. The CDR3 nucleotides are TGTGCCAGCAGCCAAGAGGGTGGGGCGGGAGAAAGCAATGAGCAGTTCTTC.

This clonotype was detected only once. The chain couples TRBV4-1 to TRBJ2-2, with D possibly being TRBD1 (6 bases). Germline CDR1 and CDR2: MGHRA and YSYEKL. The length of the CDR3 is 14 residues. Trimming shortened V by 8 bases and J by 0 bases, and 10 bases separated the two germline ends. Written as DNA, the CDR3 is TGCGCCAGCCAGACAGGACCGAACACCGGGGAGCTGTTTTTT. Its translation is CASQTGPNTGELFF.

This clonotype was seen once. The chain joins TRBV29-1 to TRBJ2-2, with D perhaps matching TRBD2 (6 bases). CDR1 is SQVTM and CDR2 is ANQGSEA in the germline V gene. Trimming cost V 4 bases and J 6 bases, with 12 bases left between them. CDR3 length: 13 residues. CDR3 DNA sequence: TGCAGCGTTGGTCTGACGGGGGCCGGGGAGCTGTTTTTT. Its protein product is CSVGLTGAGELFF.

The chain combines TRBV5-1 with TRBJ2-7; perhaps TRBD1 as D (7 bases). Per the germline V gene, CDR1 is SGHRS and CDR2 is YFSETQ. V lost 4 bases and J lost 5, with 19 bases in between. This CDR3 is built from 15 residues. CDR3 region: CASSTGQPGLDEQYF. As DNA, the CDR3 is TGCGCCAGCAGCACGGGACAGCCGGGACTCGACGAGCAGTACTTC.

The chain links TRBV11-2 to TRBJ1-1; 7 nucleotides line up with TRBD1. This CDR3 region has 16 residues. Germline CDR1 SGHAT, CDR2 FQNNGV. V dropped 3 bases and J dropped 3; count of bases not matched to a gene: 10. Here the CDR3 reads CASSFWRQGGDTEAFF. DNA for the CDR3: TGTGCCAGCAGCTTTTGGCGACAGGGTGGGGACACTGAAGCTTTCTTT.

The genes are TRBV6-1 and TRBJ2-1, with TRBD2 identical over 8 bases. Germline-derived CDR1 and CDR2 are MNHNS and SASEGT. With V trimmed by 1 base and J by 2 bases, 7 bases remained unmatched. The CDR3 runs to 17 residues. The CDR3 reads CASSEEAGAFTYNEQFF. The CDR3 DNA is TGTGCCAGCAGTGAAGAAGCGGGGGCTTTCACCTACAATGAGCAGTTCTTC.

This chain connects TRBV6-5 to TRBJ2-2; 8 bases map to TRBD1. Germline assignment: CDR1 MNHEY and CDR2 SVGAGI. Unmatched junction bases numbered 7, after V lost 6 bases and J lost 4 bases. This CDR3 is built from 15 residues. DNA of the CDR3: TGTGCCAGCAGCCCAGGGGGCCCGACCACCGGGGAGCTGTTTTTT. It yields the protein CASSPGGPTTGELFF.

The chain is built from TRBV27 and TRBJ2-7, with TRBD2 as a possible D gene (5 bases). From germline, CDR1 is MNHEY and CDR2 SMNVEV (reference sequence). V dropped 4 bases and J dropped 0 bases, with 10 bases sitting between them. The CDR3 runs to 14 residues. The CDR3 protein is CASSSSGDSYEQYF. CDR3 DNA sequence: TGTGCCAGCAGTTCTTCCGGGGACTCCTACGAGCAGTACTTC.

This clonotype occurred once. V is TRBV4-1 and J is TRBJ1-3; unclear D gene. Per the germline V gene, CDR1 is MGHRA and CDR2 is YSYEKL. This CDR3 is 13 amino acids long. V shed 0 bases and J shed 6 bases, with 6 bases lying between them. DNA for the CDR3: TGCGCCAGCAGCCAAGAATTGGTAAACACCATATATTTT. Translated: CASSQELVNTIYF.

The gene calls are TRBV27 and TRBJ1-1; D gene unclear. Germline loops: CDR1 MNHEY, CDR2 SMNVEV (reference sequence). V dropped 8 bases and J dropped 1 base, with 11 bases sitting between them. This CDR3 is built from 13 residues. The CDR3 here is CASLGSWNTEAFF. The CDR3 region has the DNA TGTGCCAGCCTCGGGAGTTGGAACACTGAAGCTTTCTTT.

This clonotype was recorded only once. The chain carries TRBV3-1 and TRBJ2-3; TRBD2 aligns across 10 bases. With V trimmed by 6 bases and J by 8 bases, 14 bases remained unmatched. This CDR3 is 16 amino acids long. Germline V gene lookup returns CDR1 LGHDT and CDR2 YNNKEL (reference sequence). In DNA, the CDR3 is TGTGCCAGCAGTTATCTAGCGGGGGAAGGATGGGGTACGCAGTATTTT. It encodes CASSYLAGEGWGTQYF.

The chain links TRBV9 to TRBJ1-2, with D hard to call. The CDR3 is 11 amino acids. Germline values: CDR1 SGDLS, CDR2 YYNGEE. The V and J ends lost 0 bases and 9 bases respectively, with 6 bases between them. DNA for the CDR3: TGTGCCAGCAGCGTAGATGGGAGCTACACCTTC. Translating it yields CASSVDGSYTF.

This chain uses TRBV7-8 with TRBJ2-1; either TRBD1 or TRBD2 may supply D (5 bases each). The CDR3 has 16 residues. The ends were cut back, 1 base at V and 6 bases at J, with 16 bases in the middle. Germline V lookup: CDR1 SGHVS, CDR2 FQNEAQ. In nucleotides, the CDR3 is TGTGCCAGCAGCTTAGGAATTAGGGACCTAGGCAATGAGCAGTTCTTC. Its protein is CASSLGIRDLGNEQFF.

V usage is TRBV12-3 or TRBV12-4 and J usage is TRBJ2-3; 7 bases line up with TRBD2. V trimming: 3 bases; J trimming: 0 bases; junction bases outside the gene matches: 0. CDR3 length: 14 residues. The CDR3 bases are TGTGCCAGCAGTTTGGGGGGGAGCACAGATACGCAGTATTTT. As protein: CASSLGGSTDTQYF.

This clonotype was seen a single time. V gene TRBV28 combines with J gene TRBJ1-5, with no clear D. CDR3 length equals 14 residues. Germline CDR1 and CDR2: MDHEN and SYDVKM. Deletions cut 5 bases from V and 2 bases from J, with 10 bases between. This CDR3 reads CASSPPTGNQPQHF. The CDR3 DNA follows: TGTGCCAGCAGTCCCCCAACAGGCAATCAGCCCCAGCATTTT.

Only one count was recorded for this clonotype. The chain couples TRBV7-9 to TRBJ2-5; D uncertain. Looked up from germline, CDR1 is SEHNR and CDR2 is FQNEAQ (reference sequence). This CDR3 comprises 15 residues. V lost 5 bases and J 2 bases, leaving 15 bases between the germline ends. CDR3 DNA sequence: TGTGCCAGCAGCCGACCTGAGGCCGAACAAGAGACCCAGTACTTC. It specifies CASSRPEAEQETQYF.

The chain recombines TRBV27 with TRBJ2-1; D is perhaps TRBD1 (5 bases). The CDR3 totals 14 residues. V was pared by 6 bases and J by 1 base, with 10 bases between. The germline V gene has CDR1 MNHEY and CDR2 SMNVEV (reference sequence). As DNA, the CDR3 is TGTGCCAGCAGCAGCAAGGGGTCCTACAATGAGCAGTTCTTC. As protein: CASSSKGSYNEQFF.

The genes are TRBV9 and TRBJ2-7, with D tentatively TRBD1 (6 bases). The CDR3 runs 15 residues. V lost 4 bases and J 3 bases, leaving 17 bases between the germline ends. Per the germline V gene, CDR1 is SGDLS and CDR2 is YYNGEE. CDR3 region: CASSPTSQGFYEQYF. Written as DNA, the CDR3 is TGTGCCAGCAGCCCCACCTCACAGGGTTTCTACGAGCAGTACTTC.

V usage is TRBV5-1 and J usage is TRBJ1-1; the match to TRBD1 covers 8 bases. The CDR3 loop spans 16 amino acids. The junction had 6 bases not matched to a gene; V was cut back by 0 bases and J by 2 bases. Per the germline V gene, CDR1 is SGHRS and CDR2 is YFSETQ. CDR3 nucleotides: TGCGCCAGCAGCTTGGGGGCAGGGGGCCCCAACACTGAAGCTTTCTTT. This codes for CASSLGAGGPNTEAFF.

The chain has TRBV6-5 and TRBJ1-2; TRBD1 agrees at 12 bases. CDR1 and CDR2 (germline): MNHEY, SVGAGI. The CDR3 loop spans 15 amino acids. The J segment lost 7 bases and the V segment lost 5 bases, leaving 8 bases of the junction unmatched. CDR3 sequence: CASSISGTGGFGYTF. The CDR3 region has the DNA TGTGCCAGCAGTATTTCCGGGACAGGGGGCTTTGGCTACACCTTC.

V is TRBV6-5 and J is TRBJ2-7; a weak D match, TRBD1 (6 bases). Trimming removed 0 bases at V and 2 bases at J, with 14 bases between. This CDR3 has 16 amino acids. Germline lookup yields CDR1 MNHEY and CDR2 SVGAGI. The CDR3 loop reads CASSYSGAEGAYEQYF. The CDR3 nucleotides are TGTGCCAGCAGTTACTCGGGGGCCGAGGGGGCCTACGAGCAGTACTTC.

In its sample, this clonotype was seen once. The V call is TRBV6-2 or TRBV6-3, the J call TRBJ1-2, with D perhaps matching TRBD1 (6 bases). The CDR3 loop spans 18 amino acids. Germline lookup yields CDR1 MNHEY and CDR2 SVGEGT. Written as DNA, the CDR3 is TGTGCTGGCAGCAGCTTTGCTAAACAGGGCGGGACCCACTATGGCTACACCTTC. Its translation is CAGSSFAKQGGTHYGYTF.

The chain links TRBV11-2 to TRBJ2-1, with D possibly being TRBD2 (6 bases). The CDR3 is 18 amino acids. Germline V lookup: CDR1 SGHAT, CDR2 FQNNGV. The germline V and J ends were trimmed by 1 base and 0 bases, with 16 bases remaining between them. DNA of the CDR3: TGTGCCAGCAGCTTAGGCCCGTCGTGGGAGGACTCCTACAATGAGCAGTTCTTC. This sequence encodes CASSLGPSWEDSYNEQFF.

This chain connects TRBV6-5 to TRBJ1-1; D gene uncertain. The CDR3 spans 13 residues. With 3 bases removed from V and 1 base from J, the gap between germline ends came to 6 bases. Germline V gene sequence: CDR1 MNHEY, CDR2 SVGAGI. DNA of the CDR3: TGTGCCAGCAGTTATCCAGGGAACACTGAAGCTTTCTTT. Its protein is CASSYPGNTEAFF.

The CDR3 sequence: CASSSPDGELFF. The CDR3 DNA is TGTGCCAGCAGTTCCCCGGACGGGGAGCTGTTTTTT. The chain combines TRBV27 with TRBJ2-2; D is undetermined. V lost 4 bases to trimming and J lost 7 bases, with 7 bases between them. This CDR3 has 12 amino acids. Germline loops: CDR1 MNHEY, CDR2 SMNVEV (reference sequence).

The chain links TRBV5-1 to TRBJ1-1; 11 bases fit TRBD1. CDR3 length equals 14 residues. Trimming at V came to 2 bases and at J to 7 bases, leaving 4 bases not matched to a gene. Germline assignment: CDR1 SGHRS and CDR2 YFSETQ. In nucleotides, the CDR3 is TGCGCCAGCAGCTTAGGACAGGGGGCGAATGAAGCTTTCTTT. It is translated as CASSLGQGANEAFF.

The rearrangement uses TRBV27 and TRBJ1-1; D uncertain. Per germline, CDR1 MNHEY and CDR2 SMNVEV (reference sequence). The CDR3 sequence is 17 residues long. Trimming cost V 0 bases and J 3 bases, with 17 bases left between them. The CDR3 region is CASSLSPLQAEDTEAFF. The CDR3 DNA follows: TGTGCCAGCAGTTTATCCCCACTACAAGCCGAGGACACTGAAGCTTTCTTT.

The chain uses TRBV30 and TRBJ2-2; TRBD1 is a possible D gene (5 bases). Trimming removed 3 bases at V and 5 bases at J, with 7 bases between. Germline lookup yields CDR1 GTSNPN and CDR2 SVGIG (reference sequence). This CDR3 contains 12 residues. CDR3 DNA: TGTGCCTGGAGGGGGCGAACCGGGGAGCTGTTTTTT. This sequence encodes CAWRGRTGELFF.

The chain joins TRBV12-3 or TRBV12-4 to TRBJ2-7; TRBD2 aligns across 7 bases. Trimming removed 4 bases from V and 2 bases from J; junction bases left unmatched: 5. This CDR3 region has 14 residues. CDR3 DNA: TGTGCCAGCAGTTACCAGGCGGGAGCCTACGAGCAGTACTTC. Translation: CASSYQAGAYEQYF.